This T cell receptor (beta chain) is drawn from a study of cytomegalovirus exposure and HLA in healthy donors. Study summary: Of all 400 or so donors who were genotyped, 75% to 85% belonged to the Caucasian-associated ancestry cluster.

A multiplex PCR was run with 60 Vbeta primers and 13 Jbeta primers. As processed by the authors: A follow-up analysis tallied approximately 85 million unique TCR beta chains, roughly 9.9 million shared. The table came from immunoSEQ multiplex PCR; TCRdb's copy has only in-frame clones and leaves some out. That table gives V, J and clone size, and the DNA gave D and trimming. The table records 200,000 to 250,000 clones, about 81% of them present only once. Overall study findings and caveats: An analysis that was carried out later associated 16,000 or so TCR beta sequences with HLA alleles at 0.05 false discovery rate. Confirmation in vitro established that a few CMV-associated chains were specific for CMV antigens.

Points on this clone: Its antigen is still unknown.

Trimming cost V 0 bases and J 6 bases; bases outside gene matches: 8. Germline loops: CDR1 SGHKS, CDR2 YYEKEE (reference sequence). CDR3 length equals 16 residues. The source of this sequence is a woman aged 40 to 50 in good health and CMV-seronegative. Sequences were obtained from PBMCs. The chain joins TRBV5-5 to TRBJ1-5, with 8 bases that match TRBD1. The CDR3 protein is CASSLASGGFIQPQHF. The CDR3 DNA follows: TGTGCCAGCAGCTTGGCTTCAGGGGGCTTTATTCAGCCCCAGCATTTT.